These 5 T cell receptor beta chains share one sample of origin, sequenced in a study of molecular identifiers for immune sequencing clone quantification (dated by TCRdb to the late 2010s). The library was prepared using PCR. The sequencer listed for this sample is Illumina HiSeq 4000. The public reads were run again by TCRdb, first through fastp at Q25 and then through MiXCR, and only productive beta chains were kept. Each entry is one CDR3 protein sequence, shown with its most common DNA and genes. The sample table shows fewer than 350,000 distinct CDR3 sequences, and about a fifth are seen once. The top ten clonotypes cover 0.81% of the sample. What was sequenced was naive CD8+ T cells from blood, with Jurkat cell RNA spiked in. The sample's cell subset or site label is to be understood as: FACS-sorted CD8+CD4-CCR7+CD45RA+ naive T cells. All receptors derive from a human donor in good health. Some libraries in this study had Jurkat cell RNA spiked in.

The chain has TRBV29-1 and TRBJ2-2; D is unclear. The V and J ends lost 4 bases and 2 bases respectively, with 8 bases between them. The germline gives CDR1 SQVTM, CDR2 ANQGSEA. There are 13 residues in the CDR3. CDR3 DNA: TGCAGCGTTGGGTCAGCCAACACCGGGGAGCTGTTTTTT. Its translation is CSVGSANTGELFF.

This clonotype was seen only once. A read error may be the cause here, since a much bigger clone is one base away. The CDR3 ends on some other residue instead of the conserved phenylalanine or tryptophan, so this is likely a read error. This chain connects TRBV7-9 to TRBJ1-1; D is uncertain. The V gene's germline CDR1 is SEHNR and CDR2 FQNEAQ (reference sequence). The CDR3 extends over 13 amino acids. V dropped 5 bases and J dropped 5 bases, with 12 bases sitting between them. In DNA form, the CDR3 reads TGTGCCAGCAGCCCCCCGGGTAGAACTGAAGCTTTCTCT. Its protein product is CASSPPGRTEAFS.

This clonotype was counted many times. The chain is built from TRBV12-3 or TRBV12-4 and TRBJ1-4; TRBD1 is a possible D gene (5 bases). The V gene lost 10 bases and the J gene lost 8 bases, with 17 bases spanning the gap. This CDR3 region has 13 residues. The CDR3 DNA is TGTGCCAAACCGGGACTACCAAACGAAAAACTGTTTTTT. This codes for CAKPGLPNEKLFF.

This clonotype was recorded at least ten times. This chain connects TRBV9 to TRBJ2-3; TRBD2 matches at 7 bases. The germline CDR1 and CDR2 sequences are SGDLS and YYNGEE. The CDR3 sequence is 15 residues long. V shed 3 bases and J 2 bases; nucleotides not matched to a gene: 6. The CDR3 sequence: CASSEVGGTTDTQYF. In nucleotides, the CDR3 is TGTGCCAGCAGCGAAGTGGGGGGGACCACAGATACGCAGTATTTT. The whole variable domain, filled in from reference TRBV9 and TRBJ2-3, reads DSGVTQTPKHLITATGQRVTLRCSPRSGDLSVYWYQQSLDQGLQFLIQYYNGEERAKGNILERFSAQQFPDLHSELNLSSLELGDSALYFCASSEVGGTTDTQYFGPGTRLTVL.

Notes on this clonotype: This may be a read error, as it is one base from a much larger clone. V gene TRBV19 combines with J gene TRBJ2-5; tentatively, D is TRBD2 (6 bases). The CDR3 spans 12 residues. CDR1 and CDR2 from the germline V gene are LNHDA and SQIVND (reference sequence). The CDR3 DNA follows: TGTACCAGTAGCGGAGGACACCTAGACCAGTACTTC. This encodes CTSSGGHLDQYF.